The rows below give T cell receptor beta chains drawn from one sample of a study of PD-1 blockade in classical Hodgkin lymphoma. This table comes from immunoSEQ multiplex PCR, and its TCRdb copy is limited to in-frame clones, with some not included. The sample lists about 41,000 clones, about two thirds occurring once. The source material was peripheral blood mononuclear cells (PBMCs), sampled before the fourth cycle of nivolumab. The receptors come from a human donor with classical Hodgkin lymphoma. The CDR3 runs from the conserved cysteine through the conserved F or W. The D gene is left open where the match is weak. A clone size is listed for some rows: how often the clone was seen (once, few, many), or a class if it is expanded.

j_call	v_call	d_call	clone_size	cdr3_nt	cdr3_aa
TRBJ1-1	TRBV25-1	-	-	TGTGCCAGCAGTGGTACGGTGAACACTGAAGCTTTCTTT	CASSGTVNTEAFF
TRBJ1-6	TRBV7-2	-	-	TGTGCCAGCAGCTTAGAAGCCGCGGGTAATTCACCCCTCCACTTT	CASSLEAAGNSPLHF
TRBJ2-2	TRBV28	-	-	TGTGCCAGCAGTTTATGGCGGCAGGTCGCGAACACCGGGGAGCTGTTTTTT	CASSLWRQVANTGELFF
TRBJ1-4	TRBV5-6	-	-	TGTGCCAGCAACGATGTGCAGGACGGCAATGAAAAACTGTTTTTT	CASNDVQDGNEKLFF
TRBJ2-5	TRBV5-6	TRBD2	-	TGTGCCAGCAGCCCTAGCGGGGGGGCCGGGGAGACCCAGTACTTC	CASSPSGGAGETQYF
TRBJ2-7	TRBV18	-	-	TGTGCCAGCTCACCATCCCCCCCCCTCAGAGGCCTCATATACGAGCAGTACTTC	CASSPSPPLRGLIYEQYF
TRBJ1-1	TRBV29-1	-	medium-sized	TGCAGCGTGATGGGGTCAAACACTGAAGCTTTCTTT	CSVMGSNTEAFF
TRBJ1-3	TRBV28	-	-	TGTGCCAGCAGTCCCCCAGTGGACGCCGGTGGAAACACCATATATTTT	CASSPPVDAGGNTIYF
TRBJ1-1	TRBV5-4	TRBD1	-	TGTGCCAGCAGAGTAGCGGGGACAGCTGAAGCTTTCTTT	CASRVAGTAEAFF
TRBJ1-5	TRBV7-2	-	-	TGTGCCAGCAGCTTAGTAGAGGATCAGCCCCAGCATTTT	CASSLVEDQPQHF
TRBJ1-2	TRBV29-1	TRBD1	-	TGCAGCGTTGACCTCAGAACAGGGGGCGACGATGGCTACACCTTC	CSVDLRTGGDDGYTF
TRBJ2-3	TRBV5-1	TRBD1	-	TGCGCCAGCAGCTTGGGACAGGGGCAAACAGATACGCAGTATTTT	CASSLGQGQTDTQYF
TRBJ1-1	TRBV18	-	-	TGTGCCAGCTCACCACCTATTATTTCGACGGGAGAAGCTTTCTTT	CASSPPIISTGEAFF
TRBJ1-1	TRBV7-2	-	-	TGTGCCAGCAGCTTGTCCGTTTGGAACACTGAAGCTTTCTTT	CASSLSVWNTEAFF
TRBJ2-3	TRBV4-3	TRBD1	-	TGCGCCAGCAGCCAAGGGGACAGGGATCGTGGTACAGATACGCAGTATTTT	CASSQGDRDRGTDTQYF
TRBJ2-3	TRBV29-1	-	-	TGCAGCGTTTGGCGACCCTCGACAGATACGCAGTATTTT	CSVWRPSTDTQYF
TRBJ2-7	TRBV9	-	-	TGTGCCAGCAGCCCCCGGGAATCCACCTACGAGCAGTACTTC	CASSPRESTYEQYF
TRBJ2-7	TRBV27	-	-	TGTGCCAGCAAGCGGTTCCCTGGGCGATACGAGCAGTACTTC	CASKRFPGRYEQYF
TRBJ2-1	TRBV6-5	-	-	TGTGCCAGCAGTTACTCGAATCTTGATGAGCAGTTCTTC	CASSYSNLDEQFF
TRBJ2-2	TRBV5-4	TRBD2	-	TGTGCCAGCAGCATAGCGGGGGGCAAAGTCGGGGAGCTGTTTTTT	CASSIAGGKVGELFF
TRBJ1-5	TRBV28	-	few	TGTGCCAGCCATTCTCTGCCGGGACGAGGGCCTCAGCCCCAGCATTTT	CASHSLPGRGPQPQHF